What follows describes a single T cell receptor (beta chain). Its antigen is still unknown. Base-call qualities are not available, and no considerably larger clone is one nucleotide away. The donors were included in the validation cohort of over a hundred subjects, a group kept apart from the roughly 670-subject first cohort. Trimming removed 0 bases from V and 8 bases from J, leaving 11 bases between the germline ends. Via the germline V gene, CDR1 is SGHRS and CDR2 YFSETQ. Reading from cysteine to phenylalanine, the CDR3 counts 14 amino acids. The DNA shown is the 42-base CDR3, in frame from base 1. To prepare the library, the immunoSEQ multiplex PCR assay was applied. As for how the authors treated the data: A statistical classification framework was developed to diagnose cytomegalovirus status using the catalog of TCR beta chain sequences. TCRdb stores this immuneACCESS table with in-frame sequences only. Part of the clones is absent; in the studies checked, under half of the shortfall reflects unresolved V genes, and no reason is known for the rest. D and trimming come from the DNA, and the V and J calls and clone size come from that table. This sample lists 200,000 to 300,000 clones; 75% to 90% were detected once. 1% to 1.5% of the sample is taken by the ten largest.

The sample belongs to a study of cytomegalovirus exposure and HLA in healthy donors (TCRdb year 2017). In the study overall: According to a later analysis, one platform produced both the roughly 120 validation repertoires and the 666 repertoires of the first cohort. The aim of the study was to test whether cataloging public T cell receptors could identify signatures of past pathogen exposure. In addition to the first cohort of 666 subjects, a separate validation cohort of around 110 different subjects was used. The study combined high-throughput TCR immunosequencing, statistical association of individual TCRs with disease status, and machine learning to predict cytomegalovirus infection status.

Findings and caveats that apply to the study as a whole: A total of 150 to 200 TCR beta chains were listed by the study as associated with cytomegalovirus. Cytomegalovirus status was reported to be diagnosed by the classifier with high specificity and sensitivity in both the original and validation cohorts. Subsequent analysis determined that TCRs grouped into clusters in the first cohort also showed a tendency toward co-occurrence across the 130 or so validation repertoires, and 85% to 95% of cluster scores exceeded 0. A few of the identified cytomegalovirus-associated TCR beta chains were confirmed in vitro to be specific for cytomegalovirus antigens. The validation cohort had no HLA typing available for a later analysis, so co-occurrence within that cohort was assessed over all 120 or so repertoires. The authors suggested that the approach could potentially be extended to other disease states and immunological phenotypes. Most TCR sequences were seen in very few donors, while some public TCRs were found in many individuals.

The V and J segments used are TRBV5-1 and TRBJ1-4; the D gene is not confidently resolved. The TCR sequence derives from a woman aged 25 to 39 in good health and CMV-seropositive. The specimen was PBMCs. The nucleotides read TGCGCCAGCAGCTTGGGATCCGTGGGCGAAAAACTGTTTTTT. Protein translation: CASSLGSVGEKLFF.